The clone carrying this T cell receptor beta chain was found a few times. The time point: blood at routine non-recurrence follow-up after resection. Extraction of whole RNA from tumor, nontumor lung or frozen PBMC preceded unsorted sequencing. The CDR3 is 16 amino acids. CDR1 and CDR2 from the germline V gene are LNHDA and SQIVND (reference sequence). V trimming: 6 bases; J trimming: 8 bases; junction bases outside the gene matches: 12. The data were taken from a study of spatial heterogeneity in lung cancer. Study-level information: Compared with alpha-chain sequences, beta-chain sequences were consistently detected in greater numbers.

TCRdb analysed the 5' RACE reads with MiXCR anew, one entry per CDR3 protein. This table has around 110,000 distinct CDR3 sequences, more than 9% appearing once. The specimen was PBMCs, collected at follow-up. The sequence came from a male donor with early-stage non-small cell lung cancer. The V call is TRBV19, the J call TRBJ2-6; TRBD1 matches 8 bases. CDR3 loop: CASRQGEPRPTNVLTF. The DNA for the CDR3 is TGTGCCAGTAGACAGGGGGAACCCCGGCCGACCAACGTCCTGACTTTC.